This is a list of T cell receptor beta chains from one sample in a study of naive CD8 T cells in extremely preterm neonates. Libraries were prepared by immunoSEQ multiplex PCR; TCRdb keeps only in-frame clonotypes and omits some of them. The table shows about 5,100 clones, with 95% to 99% occurring only once. The sequenced material came from naive CD8+ T cells from blood. The receptors were sampled from a human donor in good health. Both conserved end residues are part of each CDR3. Each record gives: V gene, D gene, clone size, J gene, CDR3 length, CDR3 DNA, CDR3 protein. The D gene is left open where the match is weak. Some rows mark clone size as missing; the rest say once, few, many or name a class of expanded clone.

>TRBV19|TRBD2|-|TRBJ2-7|15
TGTGCCAGTAGTAGGGCCCGCGGGAGCTCCTACGAGCAGTACTTC
CASSRARGSSYEQYF
>TRBV7-9|TRBD1|-|TRBJ2-7|15
TGTGCCAGCAGACCCACGACAGGGTCAGTCTACGAGCAGTACTTC
CASRPTTGSVYEQYF
>TRBV27|-|-|TRBJ2-3|12
TGTGCCAGCAGTCAAACGAGGGATACGCAGTATTTT
CASSQTRDTQYF
>TRBV19|-|-|TRBJ2-1|13
TGTGCCAGTAGTATTGGACAGACCAATGAGCAGTTCTTC
CASSIGQTNEQFF
>TRBV7-8|TRBD1|-|TRBJ1-1|17
TGTGCCAGCAGCTTCGTCCGGGACAGAACATCGAACACTGAAGCTTTCTTT
CASSFVRDRTSNTEAFF
>TRBV7-2|-|-|TRBJ2-1|11
TGTGCCAGCAGCCTCCCCAATGAGCAGTTCTTC
CASSLPNEQFF
>TRBV9|TRBD2|once|TRBJ2-7|17
TGTGCCAGCAGCGGAGACCTTAGCGGGAGCACATCCTACGAGCAGTACTTC
CASSGDLSGSTSYEQYF
>TRBV4-2|-|once|TRBJ2-3|13
TGTGCCAGCAGCTACTACCCCACAGATACGCAGTATTTT
CASSYYPTDTQYF
>TRBV5-6|-|-|TRBJ1-5|16
TGTGCCAGCAGCTTGGGGGGGGATTATAGCAATCAGCCCCAGCATTTT
CASSLGGDYSNQPQHF
>TRBV2|TRBD1|-|TRBJ2-1|18
TGTGCCAGCAGTGAAGAGGTGACAGGGGGCCTGAGCTACAATGAGCAGTTCTTC
CASSEEVTGGLSYNEQFF
>TRBV18|-|-|TRBJ1-1|15
TGTGCCAGCTCACCACCGTCTAGCCTGAACACTGAAGCTTTCTTT
CASSPPSSLNTEAFF
>TRBV27|-|once|TRBJ2-3|15
TGTGCCAGCAGTTTGTCAGGGGGGATCACAGATACGCAGTATTTT
CASSLSGGITDTQYF
>TRBV5-8|TRBD1|-|TRBJ2-7|15
TGTGCCAGCAGCTTGTTCTTGGGACAGTACTACGAGCAGTACTTC
CASSLFLGQYYEQYF
>TRBV27|TRBD1|once|TRBJ2-7|13
TGTGCCAGCAGTTCGGGACAGGGTTACGAGCAGTACTTC
CASSSGQGYEQYF
>TRBV9|TRBD1|-|TRBJ2-3|16
TGTGCCAGCAGCGCGAGGCAGGGGGATCCCACAGATACGCAGTATTTT
CASSARQGDPTDTQYF
>TRBV27|TRBD1|-|TRBJ2-3|14
TGTGCCAGCCTACAGGGGGCTGGCACAGATACGCAGTATTTT
CASLQGAGTDTQYF
>TRBV12-2|-|-|TRBJ1-2|12
TGTGCAAGTCGGCTTAGGGACTCTGGCTACACCTTC
CASRLRDSGYTF
>TRBV29-1|TRBD1|-|TRBJ1-2|14
TGCAGCGTGAACGGAGGGGGCCGGAACTATGGCTACACCTTC
CSVNGGGRNYGYTF
>TRBV5-1|-|-|TRBJ2-7|13
TGCGCCAGCAGCTTGGAGGGGGTGGAGGAGCAGTACTTC
CASSLEGVEEQYF